The 18 T cell receptor beta chains in this list originate from one sample, sequenced in a study of T cell responses to AZD1222 COVID-19 vaccine. The protocol was immunoSEQ multiplex PCR, while the TCRdb copy is restricted to in-frame clones and leaves out a portion. In the table there are 100,000 to 150,000 clones, about nine tenths of which are singletons. Sample: peripheral blood, taken on day 0 of AZD1222 vaccination. These receptors were collected from an adult in good health.

The chain joins TRBV5-4 to TRBJ2-7; no clear D gene. In germline, CDR1 is SGHNT, CDR2 YYREEE (reference sequence). V dropped 0 bases and J dropped 1 base, with 8 bases sitting between them. The CDR3 sequence is 14 residues long. CDR3 sequence: CASSLAVPSYEQYF. The DNA of the CDR3 is TGTGCCAGCAGCTTGGCAGTGCCGTCCTACGAGCAGTACTTC.

The chain recombines TRBV7-9 with TRBJ2-3; 13 nucleotides line up with TRBD2. The CDR3 runs 16 residues. V shed 5 bases, J shed 4 bases, and the junction held 6 bases outside the gene matches. Germline assignment: CDR1 SEHNR and CDR2 FQNEAQ (reference sequence). This CDR3 is CASSETSGGASDTQYF. The CDR3 nucleotides read TGTGCCAGCAGCGAAACTAGCGGGGGGGCCTCAGATACGCAGTATTTT.

The J gene is TRBJ1-1, the V gene TRBV28; the D is unclear. The CDR3 covers 13 residues. Germline V gives CDR1 MDHEN, CDR2 SYDVKM. V was trimmed by 10 bases and J by 4 bases, leaving 16 bases between them. The CDR3 protein is CATPGSGSTEAFF. Here the CDR3 DNA reads TGTGCCACCCCGGGATCTGGTTCCACTGAAGCTTTCTTT.

This rearrangement joins TRBV6-6 to TRBJ2-5, with TRBD1 matching over 11 bases. CDR1 and CDR2 (germline): MNHNY, SVGAGI (reference sequence). With 8 bases clipped from V and 4 bases from J, the junction kept 6 bases outside the gene matches. This CDR3 contains 14 residues. CDR3 nucleotides: TGTGCCAGCTCGGGACAGGGGGTAAGAGAGACCCAGTACTTC. Its translation is CASSGQGVRETQYF.

The chain couples TRBV6-5 to TRBJ1-2; 8 bases are shared with TRBD1. Germline loops: CDR1 MNHEY, CDR2 SVGAGI. V was pared by 2 bases and J by 8 bases, with 4 bases of the junction left unmatched. The CDR3 runs to 13 residues. CDR3: CASSYPTGVGYTF. The DNA of the CDR3 is TGTGCCAGCAGTTACCCGACAGGGGTCGGCTACACCTTC.

The J gene is TRBJ2-1, the V gene TRBV6-5, with TRBD2 matching 8 bases. Trimming at V came to 10 bases and at J to 4 bases, leaving 3 bases not matched to a gene. The CDR3 length is 12 residues. The germline gives CDR1 MNHEY, CDR2 SVGAGI. The CDR3 loop is CATGGVYNEQFF. In nucleotides, the CDR3 is TGTGCCACGGGGGGGGTATACAATGAGCAGTTCTTC.

The chain combines TRBV9 with TRBJ1-2; no firm D call. Looked up from germline, CDR1 is SGDLS and CDR2 is YYNGEE. Deletions cut 0 bases from V and 3 bases from J, with 6 bases between. There are 13 residues in the CDR3. The CDR3 reads CASSVDGDYGYTF. For the CDR3, the DNA is TGTGCCAGCAGCGTAGACGGTGACTATGGCTACACCTTC.

As concerns this clone: Other DNA sequences in the sample encode the same CDR3. DNA of the CDR3: TGTGCCAGCAGCTTGGGTCGGGGGAATTCACCCCTCCACTTT. This gives the protein CASSLGRGNSPLHF. The V gene is TRBV5-6, the J gene TRBJ1-6; a weak D match, TRBD1 (5 bases). The CDR3 covers 14 residues. Germline V gives CDR1 SGHDT, CDR2 YYEEEE. V lost 0 bases and J lost 7, with 8 bases in between.

The CDR3 region is CASSWSSEVTGELFF. CDR3 nucleotide sequence: TGTGCCAGCAGCTGGTCTTCGGAAGTCACCGGGGAGCTGTTTTTT. The chain combines TRBV28 with TRBJ2-2; D remains unclear. This CDR3 comprises 15 residues. The V end was cut by 6 bases, the J end by 4 bases, with 15 bases between. Germline lookup yields CDR1 MDHEN and CDR2 SYDVKM.

This chain joins TRBV5-1 and TRBJ1-5; maybe TRBD1 (5 bases). Germline CDR1 SGHRS, CDR2 YFSETQ. V dropped 1 base and J dropped 4 bases, with 9 bases sitting between them. The CDR3 spans 14 residues. In nucleotides, the CDR3 is TGCGCCAGCAGCTTGACAGGAGCAAATCAGCCCCAGCATTTT. It specifies CASSLTGANQPQHF.

The V and J genes are TRBV6-2 or TRBV6-3 and TRBJ1-2; a weak D match, TRBD1 (5 bases). The germline gives CDR1 MNHEY, CDR2 SVGEGT. The CDR3 runs 15 residues. Between the trimmed V and J ends, which lost 0 bases and 4 bases, there was a span of 12 bases. CDR3 loop: CASSYSGRIVYGYTF. CDR3 nucleotides: TGTGCCAGCAGTTACTCGGGACGGATAGTCTATGGCTACACCTTC.

This clone occurred once. The genes are TRBV6-2 or TRBV6-3 and TRBJ2-7, with D possibly matching TRBD2 (6 bases). Per germline, CDR1 MNHEY and CDR2 SVGEGT. The CDR3 is 16 amino acids. The germline V and J ends were trimmed by 2 bases and 2 bases, with 16 bases remaining between them. CDR3 sequence: CASSYGQGLKTYEQYF. For the CDR3, the DNA is TGTGCCAGCAGTTACGGGCAGGGACTGAAAACCTACGAGCAGTACTTC.

This sequence joins TRBV7-6 and TRBJ1-6, with D maybe TRBD1 (5 bases). The CDR3 is 15 amino acids. Trimming pared 6 bases from V and 3 bases from J, leaving 12 bases between. In germline, CDR1 is SGHVS, CDR2 FNYEAQ. The DNA for the CDR3 is TGTGCCAGCAGTTCGGGACGGAACTATAATTCACCCCTCCACTTT. This encodes CASSSGRNYNSPLHF. Filled out from reference TRBV7-6 and TRBJ1-6, the complete variable domain reads GAGVSQSPRYKVTKRGQDVALRCDPISGHVSLYWYRQALGQGPEFLTYFNYEAQQDKSGLPNDRFSAERPEGSISTLTIQRTEQRDSAMYRCASSSGRNYNSPLHFGNGTRLTVT.

The chain is built from TRBV4-3 and TRBJ2-7; D might be TRBD1 (5 bases). CDR3 length: 15 residues. Per germline, CDR1 LGHNA and CDR2 YSLEER. Trimming removed 1 base from V and 0 bases from J, with 10 bases in between. CDR3 sequence: CASSQGRDYSYEQYF. CDR3 DNA sequence: TGCGCCAGCAGCCAAGGCAGGGATTACTCCTACGAGCAGTACTTC.

This clone was recorded once. The chain has TRBV19 and TRBJ1-3; 9 nucleotides agree with TRBD1. Per the germline V gene, CDR1 is LNHDA and CDR2 is SQIVND (reference sequence). V dropped 6 bases and J dropped 5; count of bases not matched to a gene: 5. The CDR3 is made up of 14 amino acids. The CDR3 loop reads CASRPTGGRNTIYF. CDR3 coding DNA: TGTGCCAGTAGACCGACAGGGGGTAGAAACACCATATATTTT.

This clone appeared once. CDR3 sequence: CASNPSGWVEAFF. The CDR3 bases are TGTGCCAGCAACCCATCGGGCTGGGTTGAAGCTTTCTTT. V is TRBV6-2 or TRBV6-3 and J is TRBJ1-1; D gene uncertain. Germline V CDR1 and CDR2: MNHEY, SVGEGT. Between the trimmed V and J ends, which lost 7 bases and 7 bases, there was a span of 16 bases. The CDR3 sequence is 13 residues long.

There are many counts of this clone. The J gene is TRBJ2-7, the V gene TRBV24-1, with TRBD1 as a possible D gene (5 bases). The V gene's germline CDR1 is KGHDR and CDR2 SFDVKD. CDR3 length: 14 residues. Trimming pared 3 bases from V and 6 bases from J, leaving 14 bases between. This CDR3 is CATSDNRNSPEQYF. The CDR3 DNA follows: TGTGCCACCAGTGATAACAGGAACAGCCCCGAGCAGTACTTC.

The chain recombines TRBV5-6 with TRBJ2-5; D remains unclear. V dropped 0 bases and J dropped 2 bases, with 2 bases sitting between them. The CDR3 runs 12 residues. Germline CDR1 is SGHDT and CDR2 is YYEEEE. CDR3 DNA sequence: TGTGCCAGCAGCTTGGATCAAGAGACCCAGTACTTC. The encoded protein is CASSLDQETQYF.